A single sample is the source of the 17 T cell receptor beta chains below, sequenced in a study of shared clonotypes between healthy human individuals. Produced via immunoSEQ multiplex PCR; TCRdb's table is partial and in-frame only. Found here are about a million clones, approximately 75% of them singletons; the top ten hold approximately 0.95%. The sequencing sample was made of memory CD4+ T cells from PBMCs. Documented subset: CD45RA-negative fraction. These receptor sequences come from a man aged 18 to 35 in good health. Some clones in this sample may be carry-over from other donors' samples.

Comment on this clone: The junction departs from germline at one end; a sequencing error may be responsible. This chain links TRBV7-9 with TRBJ1-1; D gene unclear. The CDR3 is 13 residues long. Germline CDR1 reads SEHNR; CDR2 reads FQNEAQ (reference sequence). CDR3 protein: CASSLLGNAEAFF. The CDR3 bases are TGTGCCAGCAGCTTATTGGGGAACGCTGAAGCTTTCTTT.

This clone appeared once. This chain joins TRBV5-4 and TRBJ2-2, with 8 nucleotides matching TRBD2. The germline V gene encodes CDR1 SGHNT and CDR2 YYREEE (reference sequence). The V segment lost 0 bases and the J segment 6 bases; nucleotides outside the gene matches: 4. CDR3 length equals 15 residues. The CDR3 spells CASSLGGLVAGELFF. In DNA, the CDR3 is TGTGCCAGCAGCTTGGGGGGACTAGTCGCCGGGGAGCTGTTTTTT.

As concerns this clone: A much larger clone differs by one base, so this may be a read error. This rearrangement joins TRBV6-5 to TRBJ2-7; perhaps TRBD1 as D (5 bases). V gave up 5 bases and J gave up 1 base, with 6 bases separating them. From germline, CDR1 is MNHEY and CDR2 SVGAGI. The CDR3 has 12 residues. CDR3 loop: CASSQGSYEQYF. The CDR3 nucleotides are TGTGCCAGCAGTCAGGGATCCTACGAGCAGTACTTC.

V gene TRBV27 combines with J gene TRBJ2-2, with 7 nucleotides matching TRBD1. The germline gives CDR1 MNHEY, CDR2 SMNVEV (reference sequence). With V trimmed by 6 bases and J by 2 bases, 21 bases remained unmatched. This CDR3 region has 20 residues. Here the CDR3 DNA reads TGTGCCAGCAGGGACAGGTCCGCCACCACTTCCTTTTTCAACACCGGGGAGCTGTTTTTT. Translating it yields CASRDRSATTSFFNTGELFF.

The chain recombines TRBV7-3 with TRBJ2-5, with a weak D call TRBD2 (5 bases). The CDR3 loop spans 14 amino acids. Between the trimmed V and J ends, which lost 1 base and 4 bases, there was a span of 10 bases. Germline V gives CDR1 SGHTA, CDR2 FQGTGA. The chain's CDR3 is CASSLSASSETQYF. In DNA form, the CDR3 reads TGTGCCAGCAGCTTAAGCGCTAGCTCAGAGACCCAGTACTTC.

The V gene is TRBV2, the J gene TRBJ1-2; D might be TRBD1 (5 bases). This CDR3 comprises 13 residues. V was clipped by 5 bases and J by 1 base, with 8 bases between them. Germline V gives CDR1 SNHLY, CDR2 FYNNEI. CDR3 sequence (DNA): TGTGCCAGCAGTCGGCAGGGTAACTATGGCTACACCTTC. Encoded protein: CASSRQGNYGYTF.

Concerning this clone itself: It may be a read error: a sequence one base away is much more abundant. The sample contains more than one DNA sequence encoding this CDR3. The genes are TRBV7-9 and TRBJ2-3, with D uncertain. Germline V gene data show CDR1 as SEHNR and CDR2 as FQNEAQ (reference sequence). Trimming shortened V by 1 base and J by 0 bases, and 2 bases separated the two germline ends. This CDR3 is 13 amino acids long. CDR3 region: CASSLGSTDTQYF. The CDR3 region has the DNA TGTGCCAGCAGCTTAGGAAGCACAGATACGCAGTATTTT.

As regards this clone: The identical CDR3 is also encoded by other nucleotide sequences in the sample. J is TRBJ2-3 and V is TRBV5-1, with 12 bases aligning to TRBD2. Germline values: CDR1 SGHRS, CDR2 YFSETQ. The CDR3 is 16 amino acids. Losses at the gene ends were 4 bases for V and 0 bases for J; bases not matched to a gene: 3. DNA for the CDR3: TGCGCCAGCAGCCTAGGGACTAGCGGGAGCACAGATACGCAGTATTTT. Protein: CASSLGTSGSTDTQYF.

This clone has only a few counts. The V gene is TRBV18, the J gene TRBJ1-3, with D unclear. The CDR3 consists of 13 residues. V lost 6 bases and J 2 bases, leaving 8 bases between the germline ends. Germline V gives CDR1 KGHSH, CDR2 LQKENI. The CDR3 region is CASSPPTGNTIYF. The CDR3 nucleotides are TGTGCCAGCTCCCCTCCCACTGGAAACACCATATATTTT.

This rearrangement joins TRBV27 to TRBJ2-1, with 8 bases that match TRBD2. The trim removed 8 bases at V and 4 bases at J, leaving 7 bases unmatched. Germline V gene data show CDR1 as MNHEY and CDR2 as SMNVEV (reference sequence). This CDR3 is 14 amino acids long. CDR3 DNA: TGTGCCAGCCGTCCGGGACTAGATTACAATGAGCAGTTCTTC. Protein: CASRPGLDYNEQFF.

V and J are TRBV10-3 and TRBJ2-4; D gene ambiguous. Germline V gene data show CDR1 as ENHRY and CDR2 as SYGVKD. Trimming removed 0 bases from V and 7 bases from J, with 4 bases in between. The CDR3 runs to 12 residues. CDR3 nucleotide sequence: TGTGCCATCAGTGAGTCGCGGAACATTCAGTACTTC. This codes for CAISESRNIQYF.

The chain employs TRBV11-1 and TRBJ2-7; D gene uncertain. Germline loops: CDR1 SGHAT, CDR2 FQDESV (reference sequence). V was cut by 1 base and J by 2 bases, with 9 bases left in between. The CDR3 is made up of 14 amino acids. The CDR3 DNA reads as TGTGCCAGCAGCTTAGGTCTCACCACCTACGAGCAGTACTTC. Translating it yields CASSLGLTTYEQYF.

Only a few counts were recorded for this clone. V gene TRBV5-1 combines with J gene TRBJ1-5; possible D gene TRBD1, 5 bases. The CDR3 covers 16 residues. Germline assignment: CDR1 SGHRS and CDR2 YFSETQ. V shed 0 bases and J shed 2 bases, with 12 bases lying between them. The CDR3 sequence is CASSLGIRGGNQPQHF. For the CDR3, the DNA is TGCGCCAGCAGCTTGGGGATCCGGGGGGGCAATCAGCCCCAGCATTTT.

The chain uses TRBV4-2 and TRBJ2-1; D is unresolved. The CDR3 is 14 amino acids. The ends were cut back, 4 bases at V and 8 bases at J, with 15 bases in the middle. Germline values: CDR1 LGHNA, CDR2 YNFKEQ. CDR3 residues: CASSPSVGNDEQFF. The CDR3 DNA is TGTGCCAGCAGCCCCTCCGTGGGGAACGATGAGCAGTTCTTC.

J is TRBJ1-2 and V is TRBV5-1; D is possibly TRBD1 (5 bases). V gave up 3 bases and J gave up 3 bases, with 12 bases separating them. CDR3 length: 14 amino acids. Per germline, CDR1 SGHRS and CDR2 YFSETQ. CDR3 loop: CASSSTRGDYGYTF. The DNA of the CDR3 is TGCGCCAGCAGCTCCACTCGGGGGGACTATGGCTACACCTTC.

CDR3 protein: CASSLGGTLNTGELFF. The CDR3 DNA reads as TGTGCCAGCAGCTTGGGCGGGACACTGAACACCGGGGAGCTGTTTTTT. This chain links TRBV5-4 with TRBJ2-2, with D perhaps being TRBD1 or TRBD2 (6 bases each). Germline CDR1 reads SGHNT; CDR2 reads YYREEE (reference sequence). V shed 0 bases and J shed 1 base, with 10 bases lying between them. CDR3 length: 16 residues.

This clone was detected ten times or more. CDR3 region: CASRVLGQDTEAFF. As DNA, the CDR3 is TGTGCCAGCAGGGTTCTAGGACAGGACACTGAAGCTTTCTTT. This chain uses TRBV2 with TRBJ1-1, with 7 bases identical to TRBD1. The V and J ends lost 6 bases and 3 bases, in that order; junction bases with no gene match: 7. This CDR3 is built from 14 residues. Germline V CDR1 and CDR2: SNHLY, FYNNEI.